Described below is a single T cell receptor (beta chain) sequence and its context. Its antigen is not identified. The assay was immunoSEQ multiplex PCR, and TCRdb's table has in-frame clones only and misses some. The sample holds roughly 71,000 clones; around 82% are singletons and the top ten take less than 7.5%. CTLA-4 blockade with ipilimumab, together with focal radiation, was given to patients with chemo-refractory metastatic non-small-cell lung cancer. These data come from a study of radiotherapy plus CTLA-4 blockade in lung cancer. Study-level information: There were objective responses in 18% of patients, and 31% had disease control.

Points from the study as a whole: Radiotherapy was combined with ipilimumab, and tumor-derived TCR clones then expanded in blood.

V lost 5 bases and J lost 6; bases outside the gene matches: 3. CDR1 and CDR2 (germline): SEHNR, FQNEAQ (reference sequence). The CDR3 is 12 residues long. This clonotype was obtained from a human donor with non-small cell lung cancer who had a complete response to radiotherapy plus ipilimumab. Sequencing used peripheral blood, obtained from a patient treated with radiotherapy plus ipilimumab. V usage is TRBV7-9 and J usage is TRBJ1-1; 7 bases align to TRBD1. The CDR3 DNA reads as TGTGCCAGCAGCCAAACAGGGGCTGAAGCTTTCTTT. It encodes CASSQTGAEAFF.